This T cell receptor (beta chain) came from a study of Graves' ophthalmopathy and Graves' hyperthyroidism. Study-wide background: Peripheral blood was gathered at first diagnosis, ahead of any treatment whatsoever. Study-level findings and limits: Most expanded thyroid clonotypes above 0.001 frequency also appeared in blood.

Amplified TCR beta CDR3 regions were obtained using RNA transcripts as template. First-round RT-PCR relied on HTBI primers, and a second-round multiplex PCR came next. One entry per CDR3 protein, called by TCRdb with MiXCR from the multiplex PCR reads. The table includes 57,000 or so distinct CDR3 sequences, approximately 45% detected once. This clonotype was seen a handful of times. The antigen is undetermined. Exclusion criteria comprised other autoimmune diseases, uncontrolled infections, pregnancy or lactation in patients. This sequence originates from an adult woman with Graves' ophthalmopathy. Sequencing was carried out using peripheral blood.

Here the CDR3 reads CSAGDREQSPLHF. For the CDR3, the DNA is TGCAGTGCTGGGGACAGGGAGCAATCACCCCTCCACTTT. This chain connects TRBV20-1 to TRBJ1-6; 9 nucleotides match TRBD1. After removal of 5 bases from V and 10 bases from J, the junction contained 6 bases not matched to a gene. CDR1 is DFQATT and CDR2 is SNEGSKA in the germline V gene (reference sequence). This CDR3 contains 13 residues.